This T cell receptor (beta chain) was identified during a study of blood T cell repertoires in COVID-19 (dated by TCRdb to 2018 to 2021). Regarding the research as a whole: Samples covering the acute and convalescent phases of COVID-19 were provided by collaborators in the United States, Italy and Spain. The prospective study material was composed of cDNA or gDNA derived from T cells, B-cell-depleted T cells, or PBMCs. The dataset comprised deeply sampled blood TCRbeta repertoires from subjects exposed to, actively infected with, or recovered from COVID-19. The repertoires were released in a freely available public database meant as a resource for research on the immune response to SARS-CoV-2. The samples were drawn from two sources: the first 160 participants of the ongoing ImmuneRACE study, and over 1,000 subjects contributed by 6 global collaborators. Nearly every sample came with metadata listing a de-identified subject ID, COVID-19 status, age in years and sex. Where HLA class I and class II types were available, the types were taken from metadata supplied by the sample provider, not from assay-based typing.

A note on this clone: Its antigen is still unknown. Per-base qualities were not stored, and no clone one base away is much larger.

The immunoSEQ Assay, a bias-controlled multiplex PCR, was used to amplify TCRbeta CDR3 regions from genomic DNA. On the authors' methods: Nucleated cell counts per sample were estimated from amplification of reference gene primers within the assay. To quantify the absolute abundance of each unique TCRbeta CDR3 rearrangement, sequence reads were collapsed and filtered. Productive Simpson clonality was computed per sample as the square root of Simpson's diversity index over productive rearrangements. TCRdb re-hosts the immuneACCESS table, in-frame sequences only. Its copies lack some clones; in the studies checked, an unresolved V gene accounts for under half of them, and the cause for the rest is not known. The V and J calls and the clone size are those of that table, but D and trimming were determined from the DNA. The sample table shows about 99,000 clones, and roughly 82% are seen once. The biggest ten clones account for around 4.8% of the sample.

Overall study results and their limits: Clinical and demographic metadata were provided uncurated, with the amount varying by source and participant.

Each collaborating institution followed its own protocols to collect whole blood in K2EDTA tubes. For TCRbeta analysis, collaborators shipped samples in one of three forms: frozen whole blood, isolated PBMCs, or DNA extracted from either of those sample types. The CDR1 and CDR2 encoded by the germline V gene are SGHTA and FQGTGA. V is clipped by 1 base and J by 4 bases, and the sequence between their germline boundaries is 7 bases long. Its CDR3 holds 13 amino acids, cysteine through phenylalanine. The kept DNA is CDR3 alone, 39 bases in frame from the first base. This clonotype was obtained from a man in his 60s with acute or convalescent COVID-19. The sequence is built from TRBV7-3 and TRBJ2-5; TRBD1 could be the D gene, as 6 bases match. Sequencing was performed on peripheral blood. The CDR3 region has the sequence CASSLIGGETQYF. The DNA sequence is given as TGTGCCAGCAGCTTAATAGGGGGAGAGACCCAGTACTTC.